This T cell receptor (beta chain) came from a study of naive and memory T cell subsets. Study-level results: In naive cells, over 95% of TCR sequences were seen only once. A few larger clonotypes appeared in naive repertoires, especially CD8, possibly memory cells re-expressing CD45RA.

After the first PCR, alpha and beta chain libraries were processed separately. Cells stained for CD3, CD4, CD8, CD45RA and CD27 were sorted into four subsets. The beta constant-region primer was an equimolar mix of two oligonucleotides covering TRBC1 and TRBC2. Nested alpha and beta constant-region primers with the SP2 primer drove four PCR rounds on ligated cDNA. An oligonucleotide with the SP2 primer and a 12-nucleotide UMI was ligated to the cDNA 3' end. TCRdb fed the UMI-ligation and nested PCR reads into MiXCR, producing one record per CDR3 protein. The top ten clones hold over 0.09% of a sample with about 150,000 distinct CDR3 sequences, roughly 22% of them seen once. Comments on this clonotype: Its antigen is as yet unknown.

V was cut by 8 bases and J by 7 bases, with 12 bases left in between. Germline V CDR1 and CDR2: MDHEN, SYDVKM. This CDR3 has 13 residues. J is TRBJ1-6 and V is TRBV28; tentative D call: TRBD1 (6 bases). Source material: naive CD4+ T cells from blood. The receptor comes from a human donor in good health. CDR3: CASGGHQNSPLHF. The DNA for the CDR3 is TGTGCCAGCGGGGGACACCAAAATTCACCCCTCCACTTT. Full variable domain (rest looked up from reference TRBV28 and TRBJ1-6): DVKVTQSSRYLVKRTGEKVFLECVQDMDHENMFWYRQDPGLGLRLIYFSYDVKMKEKGDIPEGYSVSREKKERFSLILESASTNQTSMYLCASGGHQNSPLHFGNGTRLTVT.